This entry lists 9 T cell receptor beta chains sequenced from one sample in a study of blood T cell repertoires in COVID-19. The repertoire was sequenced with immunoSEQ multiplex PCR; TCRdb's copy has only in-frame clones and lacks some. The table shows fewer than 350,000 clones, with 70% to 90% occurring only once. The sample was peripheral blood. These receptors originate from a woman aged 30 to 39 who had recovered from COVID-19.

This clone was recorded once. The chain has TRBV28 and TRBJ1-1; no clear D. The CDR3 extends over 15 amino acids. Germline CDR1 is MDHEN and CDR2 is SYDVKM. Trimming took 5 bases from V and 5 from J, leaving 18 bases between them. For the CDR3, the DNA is TGTGCCAGCAGTCCATCGACCGGGTGGGTGACTGAAGCTTTCTTT. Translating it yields CASSPSTGWVTEAFF. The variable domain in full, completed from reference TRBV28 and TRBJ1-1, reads DVKVTQSSRYLVKRTGEKVFLECVQDMDHENMFWYRQDPGLGLRLIYFSYDVKMKEKGDIPEGYSVSREKKERFSLILESASTNQTSMYLCASSPSTGWVTEAFFGQGTRLTVV.

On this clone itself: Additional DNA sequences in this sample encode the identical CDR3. The CDR3 reads CASSSPGTDTQYF. CDR3 nucleotides: TGTGCCAGCAGCTCTCCGGGGACAGATACGCAGTATTTT. This chain joins TRBV7-8 and TRBJ2-3; D is possibly TRBD2 (5 bases). The CDR3 contains 13 residues. Germline lookup yields CDR1 SGHVS and CDR2 FQNEAQ. Trimming stripped 4 bases from V and 3 bases from J, with 8 bases between.

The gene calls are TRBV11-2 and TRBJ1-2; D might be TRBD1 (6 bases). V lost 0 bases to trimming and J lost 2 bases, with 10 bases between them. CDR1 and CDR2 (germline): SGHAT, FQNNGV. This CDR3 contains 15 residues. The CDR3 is CASSLDGQGNYGYTF. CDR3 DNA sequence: TGTGCCAGCAGCTTAGATGGCCAGGGGAACTATGGCTACACCTTC. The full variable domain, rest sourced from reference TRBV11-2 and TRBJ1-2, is EAGVAQSPRYKIIEKRQSVAFWCNPISGHATLYWYQQILGQGPKLLIQFQNNGVVDDSQLPKDRFSAERLKGVDSTLKIQPAKLEDSAVYLCASSLDGQGNYGYTFGSGTRLTVV.

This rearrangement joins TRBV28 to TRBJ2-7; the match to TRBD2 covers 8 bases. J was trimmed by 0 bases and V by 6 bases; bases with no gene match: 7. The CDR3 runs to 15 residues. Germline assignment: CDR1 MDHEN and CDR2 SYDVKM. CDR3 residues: CASSPAGTSSYEQYF. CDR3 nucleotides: TGTGCCAGCAGCCCCGCCGGGACTAGCTCCTACGAGCAGTACTTC.

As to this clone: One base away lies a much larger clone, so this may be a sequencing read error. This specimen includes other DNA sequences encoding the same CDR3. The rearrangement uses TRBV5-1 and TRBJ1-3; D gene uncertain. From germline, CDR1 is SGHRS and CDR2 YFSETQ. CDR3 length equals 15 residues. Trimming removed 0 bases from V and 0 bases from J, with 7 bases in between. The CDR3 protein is CASSLDGVSGNTIYF. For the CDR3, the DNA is TGCGCCAGCAGCTTGGACGGGGTCTCTGGAAACACCATATATTTT. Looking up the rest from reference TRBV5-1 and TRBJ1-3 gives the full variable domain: KAGVTQTPRYLIKTRGQQVTLSCSPISGHRSVSWYQQTPGQGLQFLFEYFSETQRNKGNFPGRFSGRQFSNSRSEMNVSTLELGDSALYLCASSLDGVSGNTIYFGEGSWLTVV.

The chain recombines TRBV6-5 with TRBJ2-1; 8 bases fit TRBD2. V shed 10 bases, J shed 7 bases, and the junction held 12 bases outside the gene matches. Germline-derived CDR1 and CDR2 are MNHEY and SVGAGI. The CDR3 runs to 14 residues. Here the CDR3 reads CATTGGRGRNEQFF. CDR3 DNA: TGTGCCACTACGGGAGGGAGAGGGCGGAATGAGCAGTTCTTC.

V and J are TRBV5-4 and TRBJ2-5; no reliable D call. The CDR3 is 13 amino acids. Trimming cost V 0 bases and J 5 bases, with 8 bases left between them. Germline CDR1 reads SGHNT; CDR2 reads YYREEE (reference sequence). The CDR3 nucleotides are TGTGCCAGCAGCTTGGGCGTACGGGAGACCCAGTACTTC. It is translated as CASSLGVRETQYF.

CDR3 sequence: CASSEGGWVETQYF. CDR3 coding DNA: TGTGCCAGCAGTGAAGGCGGATGGGTGGAGACCCAGTACTTC. The gene calls are TRBV2 and TRBJ2-5; D remains unclear. The germline V gene has CDR1 SNHLY and CDR2 FYNNEI. The length of the CDR3 is 14 residues. Trimming pared 1 base from V and 5 bases from J, leaving 11 bases between.

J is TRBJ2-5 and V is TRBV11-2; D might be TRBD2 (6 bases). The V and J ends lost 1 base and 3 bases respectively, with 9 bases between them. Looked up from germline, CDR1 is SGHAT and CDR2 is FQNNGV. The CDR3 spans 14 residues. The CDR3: CASSLAGVKETQYF. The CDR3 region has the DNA TGTGCCAGCAGCTTAGCGGGGGTGAAAGAGACCCAGTACTTC. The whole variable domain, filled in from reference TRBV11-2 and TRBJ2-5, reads EAGVAQSPRYKIIEKRQSVAFWCNPISGHATLYWYQQILGQGPKLLIQFQNNGVVDDSQLPKDRFSAERLKGVDSTLKIQPAKLEDSAVYLCASSLAGVKETQYFGPGTRLLVL.